This TCR beta chain appears in the sequencing data of a study of blood T cell repertoires in COVID-19. Study overall: Both acute and convalescent COVID-19 samples were obtained from the United States, Italy and Spain. Sources were T cells, B-cell-depleted T cells, or PBMCs; the material itself was cDNA or gDNA.

In the authors' methods: From reference gene primer amplification, estimates of nucleated cell counts were derived. Produced via immunoSEQ multiplex PCR; TCRdb's table is partial and in-frame only. D and trimming were read from the DNA, whereas the V and J calls and clone size are those reported in that table. In the table there are around 97,000 clones, roughly 79% of which are singletons. This clone was seen a few times. Germline-derived CDR1 and CDR2 are SGHDN and FVKESK. The ends were cut back, 0 bases at V and 2 bases at J, with 19 bases in the middle. The CDR3 runs to 18 residues. The chain joins TRBV14 to TRBJ1-2; tentatively, D is TRBD1 (5 bases). Sequenced input: peripheral blood. The TCR comes from a man between 65 and 85 years old with acute or convalescent COVID-19. CDR3 sequence reads: CASSQDRNYRLSNYGYTF. CDR3 nucleotide sequence: TGTGCCAGCAGCCAAGATCGGAATTACAGGCTTTCGAACTATGGCTACACCTTC.